This T cell receptor (beta chain) was identified in a study of early T cells in non-severe SARS-CoV-2 infection. On the study more broadly: The sequenced material was bulk RNA from unsorted whole blood, and its chains were unpaired.

From germline, CDR1 is SGHTA and CDR2 FQGNSA. Trimming took 1 base from V and 4 from J, leaving 11 bases between them. The CDR3 loop spans 15 amino acids. A single record per CDR3 protein comes from TCRdb applying MiXCR to the 5' RACE reads. The table shows tens of thousands of distinct CDR3 sequences, with about 16% occurring only once. This TCR derives from an adult who was a healthcare worker with PCR-confirmed SARS-CoV-2 infection or an uninfected control (not recorded which). The gene calls are TRBV7-2 and TRBJ1-3; the D gene is possibly TRBD1 (5 bases). Sequencing was carried out using whole blood. CDR3 sequence (DNA): TGTGCCAGCAGCTTAGTAGGGGCGCCAGGAAACACCATATATTTT. Translation: CASSLVGAPGNTIYF.